One and the same sample provided the 5 T cell receptor beta chains below, sequenced in a study of blood T cells in healthy people across ages. Together with a sample-barcoded 5' primer, a J-beta primer mix was included in a second PCR lasting roughly 6 to 12 cycles. Via MiXCR, TCRdb re-called the 5' RACE reads, giving one row per CDR3 protein. The sample lists roughly 410,000 distinct CDR3 sequences, 45% to 65% occurring once. Sample: blood. These receptors came from a man aged 55-75 years in good health.

The genes are TRBV29-1 and TRBJ1-3; D perhaps matches TRBD1 (5 bases). V lost 7 bases and J 0 bases, leaving 13 bases between the germline ends. Germline lookup yields CDR1 SQVTM and CDR2 ANQGSEA. The length of the CDR3 is 14 residues. CDR3 amino acids: CSGTGAASGNTIYF. As DNA, the CDR3 is TGCAGCGGTACCGGGGCTGCCTCTGGAAACACCATATATTTT.

This clonotype was seen at least ten times. The rearrangement uses TRBV25-1 and TRBJ2-7; the match to TRBD1 covers 9 bases. The CDR3 contains 15 residues. The ends lost 5 bases at V and 5 bases at J; junction bases unmatched: 10. Per the germline V gene, CDR1 is MGHDK and CDR2 is SYGVNS. The CDR3 DNA reads as TGTGCCAGCAGTCCTCTGACAGGGGGGATAAACGAGCAGTACTTC. Protein: CASSPLTGGINEQYF.

This chain links TRBV3-1 with TRBJ2-3; 9 nucleotides agree with TRBD1. Per the germline V gene, CDR1 is LGHDT and CDR2 is YNNKEL (reference sequence). This CDR3 contains 20 residues. The ends lost 4 bases at V and 2 bases at J; junction bases unmatched: 19. The CDR3 loop is CASSPRGGAGQQGATDTQYF. CDR3 coding DNA: TGTGCCAGCAGCCCTCGAGGGGGAGCAGGACAACAGGGGGCCACAGATACGCAGTATTTT.

The V call is TRBV6-4, the J call TRBJ1-6, with no clear D. Germline CDR1 reads MRHNA; CDR2 reads SNTAGT. The CDR3 consists of 13 residues. Trimming pared 4 bases from V and 7 bases from J, leaving 8 bases between. DNA of the CDR3: TGTGCCAGCAGTGGGGATGGGAATTCACCCCTCCACTTT. Residues: CASSGDGNSPLHF.

In this sample, this clonotype turned up many times. The rearrangement uses TRBV9 and TRBJ2-5, with 11 bases that match TRBD2. J lost 1 base, V lost 4 bases, and 3 bases had no gene match. This CDR3 spans 15 amino acids. Looked up from germline, CDR1 is SGDLS and CDR2 is YYNGEE. The CDR3 is CASSLGLAGQETQYF. The CDR3 bases are TGTGCCAGCAGCCTCGGACTAGCGGGCCAAGAGACCCAGTACTTC.